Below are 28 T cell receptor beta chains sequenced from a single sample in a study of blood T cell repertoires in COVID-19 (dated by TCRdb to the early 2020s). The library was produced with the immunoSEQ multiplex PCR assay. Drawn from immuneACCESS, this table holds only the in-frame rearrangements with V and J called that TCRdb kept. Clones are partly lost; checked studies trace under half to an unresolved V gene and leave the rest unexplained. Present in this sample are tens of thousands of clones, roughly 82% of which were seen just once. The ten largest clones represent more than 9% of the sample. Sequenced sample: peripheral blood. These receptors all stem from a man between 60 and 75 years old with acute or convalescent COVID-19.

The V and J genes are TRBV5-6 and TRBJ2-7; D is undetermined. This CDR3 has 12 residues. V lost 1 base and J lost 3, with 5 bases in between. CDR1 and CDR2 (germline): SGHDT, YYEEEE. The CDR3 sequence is CASSLRGYEQYF. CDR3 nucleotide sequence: TGTGCCAGCAGCTTGAGAGGCTACGAGCAGTACTTC.

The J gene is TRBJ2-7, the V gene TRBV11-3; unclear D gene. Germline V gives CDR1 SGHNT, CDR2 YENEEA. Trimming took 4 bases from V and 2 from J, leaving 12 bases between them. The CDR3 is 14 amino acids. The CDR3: CASSSQRATYEQYF. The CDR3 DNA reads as TGTGCCAGCAGCTCCCAGCGTGCTACCTACGAGCAGTACTTC.

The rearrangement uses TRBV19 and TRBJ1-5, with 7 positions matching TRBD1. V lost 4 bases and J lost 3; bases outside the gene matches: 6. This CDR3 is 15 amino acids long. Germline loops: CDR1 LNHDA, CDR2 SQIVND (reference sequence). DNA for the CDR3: TGTGCCAGTAGTACGACGACAGGGATCAATCAGCCCCAGCATTTT. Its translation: CASSTTTGINQPQHF.

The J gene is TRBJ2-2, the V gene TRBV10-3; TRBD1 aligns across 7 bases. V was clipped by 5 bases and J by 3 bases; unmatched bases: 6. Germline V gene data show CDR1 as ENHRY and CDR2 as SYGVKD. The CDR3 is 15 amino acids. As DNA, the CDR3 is TGTGCCATCAGTTGGGGACAGTTAGACACCGGGGAGCTGTTTTTT. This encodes CAISWGQLDTGELFF.

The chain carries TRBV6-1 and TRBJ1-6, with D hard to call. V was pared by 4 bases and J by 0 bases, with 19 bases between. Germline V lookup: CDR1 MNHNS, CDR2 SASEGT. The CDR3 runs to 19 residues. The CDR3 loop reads CASSGRGGLSSSYNSPLHF. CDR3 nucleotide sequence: TGTGCCAGCAGTGGACGAGGTGGCCTCTCAAGCTCCTATAATTCACCCCTCCACTTT.

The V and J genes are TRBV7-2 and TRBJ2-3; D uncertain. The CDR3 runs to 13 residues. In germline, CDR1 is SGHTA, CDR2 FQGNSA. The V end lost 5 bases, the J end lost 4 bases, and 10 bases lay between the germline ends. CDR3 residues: CASSILAADTQYF. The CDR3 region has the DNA TGTGCCAGCAGCATACTCGCGGCAGATACGCAGTATTTT.

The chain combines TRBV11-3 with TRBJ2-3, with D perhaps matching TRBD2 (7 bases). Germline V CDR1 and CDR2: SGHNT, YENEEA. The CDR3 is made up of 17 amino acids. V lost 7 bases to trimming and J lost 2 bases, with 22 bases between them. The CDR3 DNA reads TGTGCCAGCATCTGGTGGCGGGGGCCTACTTACACAGATACGCAGTATTTT. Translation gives CASIWWRGPTYTDTQYF.

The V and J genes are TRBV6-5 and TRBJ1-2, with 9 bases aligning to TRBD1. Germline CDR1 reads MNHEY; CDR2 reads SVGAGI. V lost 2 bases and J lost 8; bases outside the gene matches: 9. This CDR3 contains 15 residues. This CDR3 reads CASSYAGDRVRGYTF. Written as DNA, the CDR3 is TGTGCCAGCAGTTACGCAGGGGACAGGGTCCGAGGCTACACCTTC.

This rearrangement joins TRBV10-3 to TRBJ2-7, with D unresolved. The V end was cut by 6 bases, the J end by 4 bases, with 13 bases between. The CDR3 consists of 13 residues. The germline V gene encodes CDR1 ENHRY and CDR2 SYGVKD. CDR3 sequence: CAISVSGPYEQYF. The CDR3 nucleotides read TGTGCCATCAGCGTCTCAGGTCCGTACGAGCAGTACTTC.

The CDR3 reads CASSSPGQGDYGYTF. CDR3 DNA: TGTGCCAGCAGCTCTCCGGGACAGGGTGACTATGGCTACACCTTC. The rearrangement links TRBV7-6 to TRBJ1-2; 9 nucleotides agree with TRBD1. V trimming: 4 bases; J trimming: 3 bases; junction bases outside the gene matches: 6. The V gene's germline CDR1 is SGHVS and CDR2 FNYEAQ. The CDR3 has 15 residues. Drawing the rest from reference TRBV7-6 and TRBJ1-2, the complete variable domain is GAGVSQSPRYKVTKRGQDVALRCDPISGHVSLYWYRQALGQGPEFLTYFNYEAQQDKSGLPNDRFSAERPEGSISTLTIQRTEQRDSAMYRCASSSPGQGDYGYTFGSGTRLTVV.

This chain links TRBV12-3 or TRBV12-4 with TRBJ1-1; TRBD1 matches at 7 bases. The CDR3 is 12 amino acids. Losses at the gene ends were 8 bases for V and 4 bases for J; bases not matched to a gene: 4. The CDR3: CASSRGTTEAFF. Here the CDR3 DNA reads TGTGCCAGCTCCAGGGGGACCACTGAAGCTTTCTTT.

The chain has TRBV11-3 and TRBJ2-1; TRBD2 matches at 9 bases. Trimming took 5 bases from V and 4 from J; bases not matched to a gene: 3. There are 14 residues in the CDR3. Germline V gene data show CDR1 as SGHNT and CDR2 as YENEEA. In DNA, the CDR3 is TGTGCCAGCAGCAAGACTAGCGGTTACAATGAGCAGTTCTTC. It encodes CASSKTSGYNEQFF.

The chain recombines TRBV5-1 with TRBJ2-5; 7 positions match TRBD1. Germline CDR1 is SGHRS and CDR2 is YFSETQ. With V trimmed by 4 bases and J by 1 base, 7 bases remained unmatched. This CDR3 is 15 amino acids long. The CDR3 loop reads CASSTQTGSQETQYF. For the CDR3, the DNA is TGCGCCAGCAGCACCCAGACAGGGTCCCAAGAGACCCAGTACTTC.

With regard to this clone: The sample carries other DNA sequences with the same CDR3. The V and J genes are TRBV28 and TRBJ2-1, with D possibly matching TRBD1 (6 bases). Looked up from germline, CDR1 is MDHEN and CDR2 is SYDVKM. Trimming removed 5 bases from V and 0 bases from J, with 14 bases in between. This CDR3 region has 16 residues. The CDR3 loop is CASSTRQASSYNEQFF. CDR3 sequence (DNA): TGTGCCAGCAGTACCCGACAGGCGAGCTCCTACAATGAGCAGTTCTTC.

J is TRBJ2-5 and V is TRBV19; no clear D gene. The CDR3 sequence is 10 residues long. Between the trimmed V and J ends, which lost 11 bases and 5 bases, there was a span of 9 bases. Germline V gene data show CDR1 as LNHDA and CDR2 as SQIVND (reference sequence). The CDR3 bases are TGTGCCCGCGAGAGGGAGACCCAGTACTTC. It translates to CARERETQYF.

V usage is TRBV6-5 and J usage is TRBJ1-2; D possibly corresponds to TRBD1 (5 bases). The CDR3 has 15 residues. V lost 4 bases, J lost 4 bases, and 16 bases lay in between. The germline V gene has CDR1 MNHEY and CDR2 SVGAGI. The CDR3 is CASSLRGEGTYGYTF. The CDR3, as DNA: TGTGCCAGCAGTTTACGAGGGGAGGGAACCTATGGCTACACCTTC.

The CDR3 region is CASSLRVEGRTDTQYF. The CDR3, as DNA: TGTGCCAGCAGCTTAAGAGTGGAGGGGAGGACAGATACGCAGTATTTT. The chain uses TRBV7-2 and TRBJ2-3; D is perhaps TRBD2 (6 bases). The CDR3 has 16 amino acids. The germline gives CDR1 SGHTA, CDR2 FQGNSA. The V end lost 2 bases, the J end lost 3 bases, and 15 bases lay between the germline ends.

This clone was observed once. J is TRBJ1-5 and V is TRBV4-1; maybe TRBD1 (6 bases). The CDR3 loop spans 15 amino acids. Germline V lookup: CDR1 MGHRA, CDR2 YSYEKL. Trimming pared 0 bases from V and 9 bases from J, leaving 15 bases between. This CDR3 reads CASSQEVRGGTPQHF. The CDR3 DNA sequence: TGCGCCAGCAGCCAAGAAGTGAGGGGGGGTACGCCCCAGCATTTT.

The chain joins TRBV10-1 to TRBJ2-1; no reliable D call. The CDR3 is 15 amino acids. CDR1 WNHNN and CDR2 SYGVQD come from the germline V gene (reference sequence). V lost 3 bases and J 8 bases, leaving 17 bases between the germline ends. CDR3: CASSDREYPYHEQFF. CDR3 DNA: TGCGCCAGCAGTGACCGTGAGTACCCGTACCATGAGCAGTTCTTC.

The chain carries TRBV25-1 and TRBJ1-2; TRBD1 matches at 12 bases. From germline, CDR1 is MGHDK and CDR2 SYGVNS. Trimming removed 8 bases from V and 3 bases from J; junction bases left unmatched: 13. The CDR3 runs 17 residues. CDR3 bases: TGTGCCAGCCGGGGACTGGGGACAGGGGGCAAAGACTATGGCTACACCTTC. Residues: CASRGLGTGGKDYGYTF.

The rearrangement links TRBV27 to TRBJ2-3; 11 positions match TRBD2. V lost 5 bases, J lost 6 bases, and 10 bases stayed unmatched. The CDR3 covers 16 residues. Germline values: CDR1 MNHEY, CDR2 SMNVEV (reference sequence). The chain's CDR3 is CASSVGLAGLGDTQYF. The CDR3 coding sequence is TGTGCCAGCAGTGTAGGACTAGCGGGCCTAGGTGATACGCAGTATTTT.

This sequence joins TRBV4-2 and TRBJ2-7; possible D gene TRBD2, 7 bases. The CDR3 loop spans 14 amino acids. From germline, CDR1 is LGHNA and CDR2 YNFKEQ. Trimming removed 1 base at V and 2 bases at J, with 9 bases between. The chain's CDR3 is CASSQGGGPYEQYF. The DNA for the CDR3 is TGTGCCAGCAGCCAAGGGGGGGGCCCCTACGAGCAGTACTTC.

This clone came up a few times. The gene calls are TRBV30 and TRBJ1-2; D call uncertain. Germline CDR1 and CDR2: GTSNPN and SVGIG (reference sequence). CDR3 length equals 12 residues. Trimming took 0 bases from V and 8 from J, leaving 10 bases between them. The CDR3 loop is CAWSVINGGYTF. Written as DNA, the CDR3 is TGTGCCTGGAGTGTAATCAACGGGGGCTACACCTTC.

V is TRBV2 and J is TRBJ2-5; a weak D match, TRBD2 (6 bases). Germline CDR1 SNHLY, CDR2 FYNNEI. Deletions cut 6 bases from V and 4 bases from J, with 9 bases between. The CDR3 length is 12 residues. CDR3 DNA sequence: TGTGCCAGCAGGGGGGGAAGAGAGACCCAGTACTTC. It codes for CASRGGRETQYF.

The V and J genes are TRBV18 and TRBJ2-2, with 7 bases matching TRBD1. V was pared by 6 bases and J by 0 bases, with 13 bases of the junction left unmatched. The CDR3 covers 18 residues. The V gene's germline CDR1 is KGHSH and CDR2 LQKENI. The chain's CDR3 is CASSRPTGALANTGELFF. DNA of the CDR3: TGTGCCAGCTCCCGCCCTACAGGGGCGCTCGCGAACACCGGGGAGCTGTTTTTT.

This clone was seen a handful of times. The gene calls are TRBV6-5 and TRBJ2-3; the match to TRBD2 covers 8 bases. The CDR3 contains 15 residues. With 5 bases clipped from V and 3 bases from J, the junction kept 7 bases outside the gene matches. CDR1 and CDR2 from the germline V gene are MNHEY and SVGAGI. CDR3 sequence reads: CASSPLAGGTDTQYF. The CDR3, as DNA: TGTGCCAGCAGTCCCCTCGCGGGGGGTACAGATACGCAGTATTTT.

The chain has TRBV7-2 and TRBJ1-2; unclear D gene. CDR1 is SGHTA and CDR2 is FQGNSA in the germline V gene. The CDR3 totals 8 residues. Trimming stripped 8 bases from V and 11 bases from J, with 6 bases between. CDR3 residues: CASPSYTF. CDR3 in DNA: TGTGCCAGCCCTTCGTACACCTTC.

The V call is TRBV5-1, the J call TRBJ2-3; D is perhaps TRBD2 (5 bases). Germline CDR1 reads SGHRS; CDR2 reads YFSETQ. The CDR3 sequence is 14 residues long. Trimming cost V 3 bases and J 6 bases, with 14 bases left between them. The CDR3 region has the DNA TGCGCCAGCAGCTGGAGGCAGGCGAGGGATACGCAGTATTTT. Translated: CASSWRQARDTQYF.